The 26 T cell receptor beta chains reported below all come from one sample, sequenced in a study of blood T cell repertoires in COVID-19. The method was immunoSEQ multiplex PCR; TCRdb's version includes in-frame clones alone and lacks a portion of them. Of 30,000 to 40,000 clones listed, around four fifths are singletons. The sequencing input was peripheral blood. These receptors were taken from a man in his fifties with active COVID-19.

The rearrangement uses TRBV5-1 and TRBJ2-7, with 9 nucleotides matching TRBD1. V shed 0 bases and J 4 bases; nucleotides not matched to a gene: 2. There are 14 residues in the CDR3. Germline-derived CDR1 and CDR2 are SGHRS and YFSETQ. CDR3: CASSLGQGGYEQYF. The CDR3, as DNA: TGCGCCAGCAGCTTGGGACAGGGGGGGTACGAGCAGTACTTC.

The chain uses TRBV12-3 or TRBV12-4 and TRBJ2-2; D is uncertain. V was cut by 0 bases and J by 10 bases, with 9 bases left in between. The CDR3 totals 13 residues. DNA of the CDR3: TGTGCCAGCAGTTTAGCGGGCCCTCAGGAGCTGTTTTTT. Protein sequence: CASSLAGPQELFF.

V is TRBV4-1 and J is TRBJ2-7; maybe TRBD1 (5 bases). The CDR3 sequence is 15 residues long. Germline V CDR1 and CDR2: MGHRA, YSYEKL. V gave up 0 bases and J gave up 2 bases, with 11 bases separating them. Here the CDR3 reads CASSQEPREPYEQYF. The CDR3 DNA follows: TGCGCCAGCAGCCAAGAACCCAGGGAACCCTACGAGCAGTACTTC.

This sequence joins TRBV6-6 and TRBJ2-7; 11 bases agree with TRBD1. V lost 5 bases, J lost 1 base, and 4 bases stayed unmatched. Germline V gene data show CDR1 as MNHNY and CDR2 as SVGAGI (reference sequence). The CDR3 extends over 15 amino acids. The CDR3 bases are TGTGCCAGCAGTGGACAGGGGGCGGATTCCTACGAGCAGTACTTC. This gives the protein CASSGQGADSYEQYF.

The rearrangement uses TRBV5-1 and TRBJ2-1; TRBD2 is a possible D gene (6 bases). V lost 4 bases and J lost 7, with 15 bases in between. Per the germline V gene, CDR1 is SGHRS and CDR2 is YFSETQ. This CDR3 is built from 14 residues. The CDR3 coding sequence is TGCGCCAGCAGCATGGGGGGACTTTATAATGAGCAGTTCTTC. This encodes CASSMGGLYNEQFF.

This chain uses TRBV27 with TRBJ2-5; 9 bases align to TRBD1. CDR3 length: 15 residues. CDR1 and CDR2 (germline): MNHEY, SMNVEV (reference sequence). Trimming removed 5 bases from V and 5 bases from J; junction bases left unmatched: 9. CDR3 nucleotides: TGTGCCAGCAGTCCGTGGGACAGGGTTGGGGAGACCCAGTACTTC. Translating gives CASSPWDRVGETQYF.

The J gene is TRBJ1-1, the V gene TRBV19; D gene ambiguous. The CDR3 totals 13 residues. V was pared by 2 bases and J by 1 base, with 5 bases between. Germline lookup yields CDR1 LNHDA and CDR2 SQIVND (reference sequence). In DNA, the CDR3 is TGTGCCAGTAGTATAAACGGGAACACTGAAGCTTTCTTT. This gives the protein CASSINGNTEAFF.

This clone was seen once. The chain couples TRBV6-5 to TRBJ2-1; D uncertain. The CDR3 runs 14 residues. V was shortened by 6 bases and J by 1 base, with 10 bases between the two germline ends. Germline CDR1 MNHEY, CDR2 SVGAGI. The CDR3 sequence is CASRQSVSYNEQFF. In nucleotides, the CDR3 is TGTGCCAGCAGGCAAAGCGTTTCCTACAATGAGCAGTTCTTC.

This chain uses TRBV5-4 with TRBJ2-5, with D unresolved. CDR3 length: 14 residues. Trimming stripped 4 bases from V and 5 bases from J, with 15 bases between. From germline, CDR1 is SGHNT and CDR2 YYREEE (reference sequence). The CDR3: CASSAPPGWETQYF. The CDR3 region has the DNA TGTGCCAGCAGCGCTCCACCAGGTTGGGAGACCCAGTACTTC.

In its sample, this clone ranks as medium-sized. The V gene is TRBV7-2, the J gene TRBJ2-5, with 12 positions matching TRBD1. Per the germline V gene, CDR1 is SGHTA and CDR2 is FQGNSA. There are 16 residues in the CDR3. The V gene end was trimmed by 1 base and the J gene end by 5 bases; junction bases not matched to a gene: 5. CDR3 sequence: CASSLVGTGGYETQYF. DNA for the CDR3: TGTGCCAGCAGCTTAGTAGGGACAGGGGGCTATGAGACCCAGTACTTC.

The rearrangement joins TRBV5-1 to TRBJ1-1; D might be TRBD1 (6 bases). Per the germline V gene, CDR1 is SGHRS and CDR2 is YFSETQ. The CDR3 has 14 amino acids. V was clipped by 2 bases and J by 0 bases, with 8 bases between them. CDR3 in DNA: TGCGCCAGCAGCTTAGGGACATTGAACACTGAAGCTTTCTTT. Amino acids: CASSLGTLNTEAFF.

The chain uses TRBV12-3 or TRBV12-4 and TRBJ1-4; D not resolved. The CDR3 covers 12 residues. Between the trimmed V and J ends, which lost 1 base and 8 bases, there was a span of 5 bases. The CDR3 DNA reads TGTGCCAGCAGTTTAGGGGAGGAAAAACTGTTTTTT. Translating gives CASSLGEEKLFF.

The chain is built from TRBV3-1 (or the pseudogene TRBV3-2) and TRBJ2-2; a weak D match, TRBD1 (5 bases). Germline CDR1 reads LGHDT; CDR2 reads YNNKEL (reference sequence). The V and J ends lost 4 bases and 3 bases respectively, with 9 bases between them. The CDR3 runs to 14 residues. CDR3 DNA: TGTGCCAGCAGCCCCCTGGGGCACACCGGGGAGCTGTTTTTT. Its translation: CASSPLGHTGELFF.

The CDR3 nucleotides are TGTGCCAGCAGCTTGAACAGGGGGAACTATGGCTACACCTTC. It is translated as CASSLNRGNYGYTF. The chain has TRBV5-5 and TRBJ1-2; 8 positions match TRBD1. In germline, CDR1 is SGHKS, CDR2 YYEKEE (reference sequence). The CDR3 sequence is 14 residues long. After removal of 1 base from V and 2 bases from J, the junction contained 1 base not matched to a gene.

J is TRBJ1-2 and V is TRBV2; D is ambiguous. CDR1 is SNHLY and CDR2 is FYNNEI in the germline V gene. The CDR3 runs 14 residues. V lost 4 bases, J lost 2 bases, and 11 bases lay in between. CDR3 loop: CASSVEGRNYGYTF. CDR3 nucleotides: TGTGCCAGCAGTGTGGAGGGTCGAAACTATGGCTACACCTTC.

The chain has TRBV7-2 and TRBJ2-1, with D maybe TRBD2 (5 bases). The CDR3 is 15 amino acids. Trimming took off 4 bases at V and 1 base at J, with 11 bases between the two ends. Germline CDR1 and CDR2: SGHTA and FQGNSA. The CDR3 spells CASSSIGGSYNEQFF. The CDR3 nucleotides read TGTGCCAGCAGCTCGATCGGCGGGTCCTACAATGAGCAGTTCTTC.

This chain joins TRBV7-9 and TRBJ2-7; unclear D gene. V dropped 2 bases and J dropped 5 bases, with 13 bases sitting between them. CDR1 SEHNR and CDR2 FQNEAQ come from the germline V gene (reference sequence). This CDR3 has 14 amino acids. Here the CDR3 reads CASSLLQPLDEQYF. CDR3 bases: TGTGCCAGCAGCTTATTACAACCCCTCGACGAGCAGTACTTC.

The V and J genes are TRBV4-3 and TRBJ2-2, with 7 positions matching TRBD1. CDR3 size: 16 residues. V gave up 1 base and J gave up 0 bases; unmatched junction bases: 2. CDR1 is LGHNA, CDR2 YSLEER, per germline. CDR3 nucleotides: TGCGCCAGCAGCCAAGTTGGGACAGCGAACACCGGGGAGCTGTTTTTT. Encoded protein: CASSQVGTANTGELFF.

The rearrangement uses TRBV19 and TRBJ1-4, with D hard to call. Trimming removed 7 bases from V and 0 bases from J, with 9 bases in between. Germline-derived CDR1 and CDR2 are LNHDA and SQIVND (reference sequence). There are 14 residues in the CDR3. The CDR3 DNA follows: TGTGCCAGTACCCAGGAAGCAACTAATGAAAAACTGTTTTTT. Its translation: CASTQEATNEKLFF.

This clone was seen a handful of times. DNA of the CDR3: TGTGCCAGCAGTTACTGGGGGACAGGCTACACCTTC. Its translation is CASSYWGTGYTF. The chain carries TRBV6-2 or TRBV6-3 and TRBJ1-2, with D possibly TRBD1 on 6 matching bases. CDR1 is MNHEY, CDR2 SVGEGT, per germline. There are 12 residues in the CDR3. Trimming took off 1 base at V and 8 bases at J, with 8 bases between the two ends.

CDR3 residues: CASSYRGTGEEKLFF. In nucleotides, the CDR3 is TGTGCCAGCAGCTACCGGGGGACAGGGGAAGAAAAACTGTTTTTT. This rearrangement joins TRBV5-5 to TRBJ1-4; TRBD1 matches at 10 bases. J gave up 8 bases and V 3 bases, and 7 bases lay outside the gene matches. This CDR3 comprises 15 residues. Germline V lookup: CDR1 SGHKS, CDR2 YYEKEE (reference sequence).

This rearrangement joins TRBV19 to TRBJ2-7; a possible D gene is TRBD2 (5 bases). The CDR3 is 15 amino acids. CDR1 is LNHDA and CDR2 is SQIVND in the germline V gene (reference sequence). The V gene lost 2 bases and the J gene lost 3 bases, with 14 bases spanning the gap. CDR3 in amino acids: CASSIKRGPNYEQYF. For the CDR3, the DNA is TGTGCCAGTAGTATAAAACGAGGGCCCAACTACGAGCAGTACTTC.

In its sample, this clone was seen once. V gene TRBV24-1 combines with J gene TRBJ2-5, with D tentatively TRBD1 (6 bases). V lost 7 bases to trimming and J lost 1 base, with 15 bases between them. The CDR3 spans 15 residues. Germline CDR1 reads KGHDR; CDR2 reads SFDVKD. The CDR3 here is CATSIIGTPQETQYF. Here the CDR3 DNA reads TGTGCCACCAGCATAATCGGGACACCCCAAGAGACCCAGTACTTC.

The chain recombines TRBV11-2 with TRBJ2-3; D perhaps matches TRBD1 (6 bases). Germline CDR1 is SGHAT and CDR2 is FQNNGV. Trimming took off 5 bases at V and 3 bases at J, with 12 bases between the two ends. This CDR3 is 14 amino acids long. In DNA, the CDR3 is TGTGCCAGCAGCCGCGATAGGGGGACAGATACGCAGTATTTT. Protein product: CASSRDRGTDTQYF.

This chain connects TRBV19 to TRBJ1-1; D is possibly TRBD1 (5 bases). CDR3 size: 14 residues. The ends were cut back, 5 bases at V and 7 bases at J, with 17 bases in the middle. Germline CDR1 reads LNHDA; CDR2 reads SQIVND (reference sequence). CDR3 region: CASSYTPGQGEAFF. The DNA of the CDR3 is TGTGCCAGTAGTTACACTCCGGGTCAGGGTGAAGCTTTCTTT.

In the case of this clone: The same CDR3 is also encoded by other DNA sequences in this sample. The chain combines TRBV5-1 with TRBJ1-3; 8 bases map to TRBD1. Trimming cost V 4 bases and J 4 bases; bases outside gene matches: 4. The CDR3 has 14 residues. Germline-derived CDR1 and CDR2 are SGHRS and YFSETQ. CDR3 nucleotide sequence: TGCGCCAGCAGCCTAGGACAGGGAGGAAACACCATATATTTT. It is translated as CASSLGQGGNTIYF.